One TCR beta chain is described in this entry. The antigen is not known. V lost 4 bases, J lost 7 bases, and 8 bases stayed unmatched. Germline loops: CDR1 KGHDR, CDR2 SFDVKD. The CDR3 length is 15 residues. The sample originates from a study of T-cell memory formation after mild COVID-19. Study outcomes and limitations: Mainly CM and EM harbored the contracting CD4+ clones; mainly EMRA harbored the CD8+ ones. Later expanders leaned CD4+, whereas clones that contracted between day 15 and 85 were balanced CD4/CD8.

MiXCR was run by TCRdb on the 5' RACE reads, yielding one entry per CDR3 protein. The repertoire holds about half a million distinct CDR3 sequences, with 18% as singletons. This chain links TRBV24-1 with TRBJ2-1; 8 nucleotides agree with TRBD2. The sequence came from an adult woman who had mild COVID-19 (a few samples of this study predate the infection). Cell type and time point are not known. The sample comprised PBMCs or a T cell subset sorted from them (not recorded which). The CDR3 sequence: CATSDRGGTRNEQFF. The CDR3 nucleotides read TGTGCCACCAGTGACCGGGGAGGGACTAGGAATGAGCAGTTCTTC.